This T cell receptor (beta chain) was identified in a study of blood T cells in healthy people across ages. Donation came from healthy Caucasian individuals in Russia who were aged about 6 to 90. The total RNA that was extracted per sample amounted to at least 5 micrograms. The study's findings and limits: Naive T cell percentage by flow cytometry tracked strongly with beta diversity.

Comment on this clonotype: Its target is unknown.

Primed by a sample-barcoded 5' primer and a J-beta primer mix, a second PCR proceeded for roughly 7 to 11 cycles. With 12 random nucleotides, a template-switch adaptor tagged each individual cDNA molecule. TCRdb reanalysed the 5' RACE reads using MiXCR and keeps one entry per CDR3 protein. The sample consists of more than 550,000 distinct CDR3 sequences, over 20% of them appearing once. V was trimmed by 4 bases and J by 3 bases, leaving 14 bases between them. The CDR3 covers 15 residues. Germline-derived CDR1 and CDR2 are SGHRS and YFSETQ. This receptor was identified in a man between 65 and 85 years old in good health. Specimen: blood. This chain joins TRBV5-1 and TRBJ1-3, with TRBD1 as a possible D gene (6 bases). The CDR3 loop is CASSQPGAGGNTIYF. The DNA of the CDR3 is TGCGCCAGCAGCCAACCGGGGGCTGGTGGAAACACCATATATTTT.